A selection of T cell receptor beta chains follows, all from one sample in a study of T cell changes during pregnancy in multiple sclerosis. Some clones are missing from TCRdb's copy, which holds only in-frame ones; the method was immunoSEQ multiplex PCR. The profile shows tens of thousands of clones, roughly 93% of them singletons. Sample: peripheral blood, taken in the second trimester of pregnancy. The receptors were sampled from a female donor with multiple sclerosis, enrolled in a pregnancy study. The CDR3 runs from the conserved cysteine through the conserved F or W. The D gene is left open where the match is weak. Clone size is not always given. Where it is, it says once, few, many or a class for expanded clones.

V gene,clone size,D gene,J gene,CDR3 DNA,CDR3 protein
TRBV6-5,-,TRBD2,TRBJ2-5,TGTGCCAGCAGTTATTCCGGGACTAGCGAGGAGACCCAGTACTTC,CASSYSGTSEETQYF
TRBV4-1,once,TRBD2,TRBJ2-7,TGCGCCAGCAGCCAAGATTCCGGCGGGGGCGAGCAGTACTTC,CASSQDSGGGEQYF
TRBV27,-,-,TRBJ2-2,TGTGCCAGCAGGAGGGGGAAGGAGAACACCGGGGAGCTGTTTTTT,CASRRGKENTGELFF
TRBV7-3,-,-,TRBJ2-1,TGTGCCAGCAGCTTAGAACCAGGGGCTTCCTACAATGAGCAGTTCTTC,CASSLEPGASYNEQFF
TRBV14,-,TRBD1,TRBJ1-1,TGTGCCAGCAGCCAGACGGGACAGGGTTTCACTGAAGCTTTCTTT,CASSQTGQGFTEAFF
TRBV28,-,-,TRBJ1-2,TGTGCCAGCAGTTTAGATCAGCGGCCCGATGGCTACACCTTC,CASSLDQRPDGYTF
TRBV7-2,-,-,TRBJ1-2,TGTGCCAGCAGCTTATCACAGGTTAACTATGGCTACACCTTC,CASSLSQVNYGYTF
TRBV19,once,TRBD1,TRBJ2-6,TGTGCCAGTAGTAAGACAGGGAGTGGGGCCAACGTCCTGACTTTC,CASSKTGSGANVLTF
TRBV4-3,-,TRBD2,TRBJ2-5,TGCGCCAGCAGCCAAAGAGCGGGAGGCGGGGAGACCCAGTACTTC,CASSQRAGGGETQYF
TRBV5-6,-,-,TRBJ1-3,TGTGCCAGCAGCCCTGACATGGGAAACACCATATATTTT,CASSPDMGNTIYF
TRBV10-3,-,TRBD1,TRBJ1-4,TGTGCCATCAGCCGGGACAGGGTAGAAAAACTGTTTTTT,CAISRDRVEKLFF
TRBV4-2,-,-,TRBJ1-5,TGTGCCAGCAGCCAAGGGGCCCAGCCCCAGCATTTT,CASSQGAQPQHF
TRBV5-4,few,-,TRBJ2-2,TGTGCCAGCACCACCCTATCCCGCGCCGGGGAGCTGTTTTTT,CASTTLSRAGELFF
TRBV19,few,-,TRBJ1-1,TGTGCCAGTAGTTTAACAGGTCTGTCATACACTGAAGCTTTCTTT,CASSLTGLSYTEAFF
TRBV14,-,-,TRBJ2-1,TGCGCCAGCAGCCAAGATCGGGGGATCAATGAGCAGTTCTTC,CASSQDRGINEQFF
TRBV4-1,-,-,TRBJ1-2,TGCGCCAGCAGCCAAGGGGCTGGCTACACCTTC,CASSQGAGYTF
TRBV2,-,TRBD1,TRBJ1-5,TGTGCCAGCACCCGGACAGGGAATCAGCCCCAGCATTTT,CASTRTGNQPQHF
TRBV4-3,-,TRBD2,TRBJ2-7,TGCGCCAGCAGCCAAGAGGGGCTAGCGGGAGGGTTCGAGCAGTACTTC,CASSQEGLAGGFEQYF
TRBV7-6,few,TRBD2,TRBJ2-2,TGTGCCAGCAGGACTAGCGGGAGCCCCGGGGAGCTGTTTTTT,CASRTSGSPGELFF
TRBV7-6,-,TRBD2,TRBJ2-7,TGTGCCAGCAGCTCCTTAGCGGGAGTCGGCTACGAGCAGTACTTC,CASSSLAGVGYEQYF
TRBV7-9,-,-,TRBJ2-3,TGTGCCAGCAGCCCAGGATCCGGCTGGAGCACAGATACGCAGTATTTT,CASSPGSGWSTDTQYF
TRBV4-3,once,TRBD1,TRBJ2-7,TGCGCCAGCAGCCAAGATTCCGGGGACAGAGACTACTTC,CASSQDSGDRDYF
TRBV6-1,once,-,TRBJ1-5,TGTGCCAGCAGCTATGTGGAGGGGAGCAATCAGCCCCAGCATTTT,CASSYVEGSNQPQHF
TRBV9,-,-,TRBJ2-5,TGTGCCAGCAGCGTAGGATTCGGGAGAGGCGGAGAGACCCAGTACTTC,CASSVGFGRGGETQYF
TRBV2,-,TRBD2,TRBJ2-2,TGTGCCAGCAGTGGGAGCGGGAGGGCCGGGGAGCTGTTTTTT,CASSGSGRAGELFF
TRBV13,-,-,TRBJ2-2,TGTGCCAGCAGCGCTCACCTAGGTGGCACCGGGGAGCTGTTTTTT,CASSAHLGGTGELFF
TRBV11-1,-,-,TRBJ2-1,TGTGCCAGCAGCTTAGGCCTCCTAGCGAAAACGGATGAGCAGTTCTTC,CASSLGLLAKTDEQFF
TRBV7-2,-,TRBD1,TRBJ2-7,TGTGCCAGCAGCACCTTTTTCGGGCGACAGGGGTTCTCCTACGAGCAGTACTTC,CASSTFFGRQGFSYEQYF
TRBV18,once,-,TRBJ2-2,TGTGCCAGCTCACCCACAGGGATGGAGCTGTTTTTT,CASSPTGMELFF